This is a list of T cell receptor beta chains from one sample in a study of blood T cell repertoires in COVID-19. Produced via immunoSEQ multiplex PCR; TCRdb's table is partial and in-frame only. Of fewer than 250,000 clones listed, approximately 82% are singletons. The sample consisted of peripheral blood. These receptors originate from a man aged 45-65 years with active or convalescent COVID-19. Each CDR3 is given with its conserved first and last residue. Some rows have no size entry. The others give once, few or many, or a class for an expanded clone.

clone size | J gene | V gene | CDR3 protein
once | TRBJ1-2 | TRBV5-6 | CASSSGQGTYGYTF
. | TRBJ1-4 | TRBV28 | CASSPTGDEEKLFF
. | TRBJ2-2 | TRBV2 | CASSFRQGTNTGELFF
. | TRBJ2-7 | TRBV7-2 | CASSSASSSVSYEQYF
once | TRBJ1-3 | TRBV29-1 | CSVGSNRAGNTIYF
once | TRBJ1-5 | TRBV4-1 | CASSQSGQGVLGQPQHF
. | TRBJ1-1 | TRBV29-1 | CSVDVKGGAFF
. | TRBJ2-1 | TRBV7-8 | CASSLAPREASGSHEQFF
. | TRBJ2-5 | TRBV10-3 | CAISDGSGSVQETQYF
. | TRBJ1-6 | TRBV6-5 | CATARGNSPLHF
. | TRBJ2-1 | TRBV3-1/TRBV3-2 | CASSQGTSGSIHEQFF
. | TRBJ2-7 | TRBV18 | CASSRGQYEQYF
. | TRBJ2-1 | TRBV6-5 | CASSYRGGSDEQFF
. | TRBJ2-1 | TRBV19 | CASSIRDRGLYEQFF
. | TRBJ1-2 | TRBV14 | CASSQSGVEGYTF
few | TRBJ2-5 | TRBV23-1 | CASSHPAREETQYF
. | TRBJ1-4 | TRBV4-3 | CASSRTVTTNEKLFF
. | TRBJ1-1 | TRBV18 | CASSPDSALGGDF
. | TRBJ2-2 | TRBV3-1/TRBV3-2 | CASSRALGQATGELFF
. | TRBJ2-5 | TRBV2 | CASSEGTVQETQYF
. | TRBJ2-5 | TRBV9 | CASSVDASSPTQYF
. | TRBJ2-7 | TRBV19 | CASSSGVHEQYF
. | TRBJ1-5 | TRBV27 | CASSFGTNSNQPQHF
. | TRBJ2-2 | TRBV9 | CASSVGTNSGELFF
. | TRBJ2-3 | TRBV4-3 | CASSVGGSTDTQYF
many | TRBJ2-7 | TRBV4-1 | CASSQTTGKGLLSYEQYF
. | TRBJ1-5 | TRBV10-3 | CAISLDSNQPQHF
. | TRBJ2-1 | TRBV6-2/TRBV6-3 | CASSWWDRGSNEQFF
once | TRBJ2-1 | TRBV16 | CASSQPGTGNEQFF
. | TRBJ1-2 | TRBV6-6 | CASSPGTDYGYTF
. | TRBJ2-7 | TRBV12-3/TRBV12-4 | CASSKNAAQEQYF
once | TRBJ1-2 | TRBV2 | CASSLRGVYGYTF
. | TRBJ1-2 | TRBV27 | CASRPRGGNGYTF
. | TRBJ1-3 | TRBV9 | CASSVENRDRYRNTIYF
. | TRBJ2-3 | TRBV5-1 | CASSSIRGHSTDTQYF